Below, 27 T cell receptor beta chains from the same sample are listed, as sequenced in a study of blood T cell repertoires in COVID-19. Sequenced by immunoSEQ multiplex PCR; TCRdb stores in-frame clones only, minus some. This table has around 250,000 clones, roughly nine tenths appearing once. The sample comprised peripheral blood. These TCRs come from a woman in her 40s who had recovered from COVID-19.

The CDR3 loop reads CASVPGTANEQYV. The DNA for the CDR3 is TGTGCCAGTGTTCCCGGGACAGCTAACGAGCAGTACGTC. V and J are TRBV2 and TRBJ2-7; 7 nucleotides match TRBD1. The V gene's germline CDR1 is SNHLY and CDR2 FYNNEI. CDR3 length: 13 residues. V lost 9 bases, J lost 5 bases, and 10 bases stayed unmatched.

This sequence joins TRBV13 and TRBJ2-1; TRBD2 matches at 7 bases. Germline trimming cut 0 bases from V and 4 bases from J; bases unmatched to any gene: 3. The CDR3 has 15 amino acids. Germline CDR1 PRHDT, CDR2 FYEKMQ (reference sequence). As DNA, the CDR3 is TGTGCCAGCAGCTTAGGTGGGAGGGAATACAATGAGCAGTTCTTC. Amino acids: CASSLGGREYNEQFF.

The chain recombines TRBV5-6 with TRBJ2-2; a possible D gene is TRBD2 (5 bases). Trimming shortened V by 0 bases and J by 0 bases, and 6 bases separated the two germline ends. From germline, CDR1 is SGHDT and CDR2 YYEEEE. The CDR3 is 15 residues long. The CDR3 DNA follows: TGTGCCAGCAGCTTGGCGGGAACGAACACCGGGGAGCTGTTTTTT. Translation gives CASSLAGTNTGELFF. Complete variable domain (other parts from reference TRBV5-6 and TRBJ2-2): DAGVTQSPTHLIKTRGQQVTLRCSPKSGHDTVSWYQQALGQGPQFIFQYYEEEERQRGNFPDRFSGHQFPNYSSELNVNALLLGDSALYLCASSLAGTNTGELFFGEGSRLTVL.

The chain uses TRBV23-1 and TRBJ1-4; TRBD1 agrees at 9 bases. TRBV23-1 is flagged as an ORF with uncertain function. This CDR3 spans 16 amino acids. V shed 4 bases and J 8 bases; nucleotides not matched to a gene: 11. The CDR3 spells CASSPSEDRGTEKLFF. In nucleotides, the CDR3 is TGCGCCAGCAGTCCTTCTGAGGACAGGGGAACGGAAAAACTGTTTTTT.

The chain couples TRBV5-1 to TRBJ1-1; 8 bases align to TRBD1. The length of the CDR3 is 15 residues. The V gene end was trimmed by 0 bases and the J gene end by 7 bases; junction bases not matched to a gene: 8. Looked up from germline, CDR1 is SGHRS and CDR2 is YFSETQ. This CDR3 reads CASSLEAGGPFEAFF. CDR3 coding DNA: TGCGCCAGCAGCTTGGAGGCAGGGGGCCCCTTTGAAGCTTTCTTT.

This sequence joins TRBV7-2 and TRBJ2-7; 8 bases agree with TRBD2. Germline-derived CDR1 and CDR2 are SGHTA and FQGNSA. This CDR3 is built from 15 residues. J lost 0 bases, V lost 1 base, and 2 bases had no gene match. The DNA of the CDR3 is TGTGCCAGCAGCTTAGGCGGGAGGAGCTCCTACGAGCAGTACGTC. Its protein product is CASSLGGRSSYEQYV.

This chain connects TRBV11-2 to TRBJ2-3, with 7 bases matching TRBD2. J gave up 4 bases and V 0 bases, and 4 bases lay outside the gene matches. CDR1 SGHAT and CDR2 FQNNGV come from the germline V gene. There are 15 residues in the CDR3. CDR3 sequence (DNA): TGTGCCAGCAGCTTAGAGCGGGGGAGGGCAGATACGCAGTATTTT. Protein sequence: CASSLERGRADTQYF.

CDR3 sequence reads: CASSPLDNEQFF. The CDR3 nucleotides read TGTGCCAGCAGCCCGCTAGACAATGAGCAGTTCTTC. The gene calls are TRBV5-4 and TRBJ2-1; D is undetermined. The CDR3 length is 12 residues. The germline V and J ends were trimmed by 4 bases and 5 bases, with 7 bases remaining between them. Germline assignment: CDR1 SGHNT and CDR2 YYREEE (reference sequence).

As for this clone: A junction boundary mismatches the germline segment, possibly from a read error. The chain is built from TRBV6-1 and TRBJ1-2; 7 positions agree with TRBD1. There are 12 residues in the CDR3. CDR1 MNHNS and CDR2 SASEGT come from the germline V gene. In DNA form, the CDR3 reads TGTGCCAGCAGTGAAACAGGGGTGTCCGTGGTGTTC. This codes for CASSETGVSVVF.

The chain joins TRBV7-3 to TRBJ1-3; 9 nucleotides line up with TRBD1. Germline V gene lookup returns CDR1 SGHTA and CDR2 FQGTGA. The CDR3 runs 14 residues. Unmatched junction bases numbered 5, after V lost 2 bases and J lost 9 bases. CDR3 loop: CASSLQQGAGTIYF. As DNA, the CDR3 is TGTGCCAGCAGCTTACAACAGGGGGCAGGCACCATATATTTT.

The chain couples TRBV18 to TRBJ1-5; no firm D call. The germline V gene encodes CDR1 KGHSH and CDR2 LQKENI. The CDR3 is 14 amino acids. The V end was cut by 4 bases, the J end by 3 bases, with 10 bases between. Here the CDR3 DNA reads TGTGCCAGCTCACTAGGGAGGGACAATCAGCCCCAGCATTTT. Its translation: CASSLGRDNQPQHF.

DNA of the CDR3: TGTGCCAGCAGCTTACCCGGGACAGGGTACACAGATACGCAGTATTTT. Translating gives CASSLPGTGYTDTQYF. The chain links TRBV5-4 to TRBJ2-3, with TRBD1 matching over 9 bases. Germline V gene sequence: CDR1 SGHNT, CDR2 YYREEE (reference sequence). V gave up 2 bases and J gave up 2 bases; unmatched junction bases: 6. The CDR3 contains 16 residues.

The V call is TRBV6-2 or TRBV6-3, the J call TRBJ1-2; 8 bases map to TRBD1. V gave up 2 bases and J gave up 7 bases; unmatched junction bases: 9. Per germline, CDR1 MNHEY and CDR2 SVGEGT. The CDR3 contains 15 residues. Written as DNA, the CDR3 is TGTGCCAGCAGTTACGTCGGGACAGGCTCGCTTGGCTACACCTTC. This encodes CASSYVGTGSLGYTF.

The CDR3 here is CASSLGQEETQYF. The CDR3 DNA follows: TGTGCCAGCAGCTTAGGACAGGAAGAGACCCAGTACTTC. The chain recombines TRBV11-2 with TRBJ2-5; tentatively, D is TRBD1 (6 bases). Germline CDR1 reads SGHAT; CDR2 reads FQNNGV. V was pared by 1 base and J by 3 bases, with 6 bases between. This CDR3 region has 13 residues.

This chain links TRBV6-1 with TRBJ2-7; 12 bases fit TRBD2. Germline-derived CDR1 and CDR2 are MNHNS and SASEGT. V was clipped by 4 bases and J by 4 bases; unmatched bases: 20. The CDR3 extends over 20 amino acids. CDR3 sequence reads: CASSVFGASGRASFVYEQYV. The CDR3 region has the DNA TGTGCCAGCAGTGTTTTCGGGGCTAGCGGGAGGGCCAGTTTTGTTTACGAGCAGTACGTC.

V gene TRBV18 combines with J gene TRBJ2-3; 9 nucleotides align to TRBD2. The trim removed 2 bases at V and 4 bases at J, leaving 13 bases unmatched. The CDR3 totals 18 residues. Germline values: CDR1 KGHSH, CDR2 LQKENI. Here the CDR3 DNA reads TGTGCCAGCTCACCAAATGATGGCGGGGGGGCCGCCCCAGATACGCAGTATTTT. This translates into CASSPNDGGGAAPDTQYF.

This clone came up a few times. The chain recombines TRBV27 with TRBJ1-1, with a tentative D call TRBD1 (6 bases). This CDR3 comprises 17 residues. Per germline, CDR1 MNHEY and CDR2 SMNVEV (reference sequence). Trimming cost V 6 bases and J 6 bases, with 26 bases left between them. This CDR3 is CASSQTGRTRGRAEAFF. The DNA for the CDR3 is TGTGCCAGCAGCCAAACCGGAAGGACTAGGGGGAGGGCTGAAGCTTTCTTT.

The rearrangement uses TRBV10-3 and TRBJ1-2, with 8 positions matching TRBD1. Germline lookup yields CDR1 ENHRY and CDR2 SYGVKD. The CDR3 extends over 14 amino acids. V shed 5 bases, J shed 7 bases, and the junction held 9 bases outside the gene matches. The CDR3 DNA sequence: TGTGCCATCAGTCTGGGCCAGGGGGCAGGTGGCTACACCTTC. Its protein is CAISLGQGAGGYTF.

This clone was picked up one time. The rearrangement links TRBV5-1 to TRBJ2-3; D is perhaps TRBD2 (5 bases). The CDR3 is made up of 16 amino acids. The V gene lost 1 base and the J gene lost 2 bases, with 14 bases spanning the gap. From germline, CDR1 is SGHRS and CDR2 YFSETQ. The CDR3 bases are TGCGCCAGCAGCTTGAATGAGGGCAGGCTCACAGATACGCAGTATTTT. Translated, it gives CASSLNEGRLTDTQYF.

This clone has more than one count but fewer than ten. In DNA, the CDR3 is TGTGCCAGCTCCCAGACAGGGGAACAGCCCCAGCATTTT. Translation gives CASSQTGEQPQHF. The rearrangement joins TRBV18 to TRBJ1-5; TRBD1 aligns across 8 bases. Germline V lookup: CDR1 KGHSH, CDR2 LQKENI. This CDR3 is built from 13 residues. J gave up 7 bases and V 6 bases, and 5 bases lay outside the gene matches.

The V gene is TRBV3-1 (or the pseudogene TRBV3-2), the J gene TRBJ2-3, with D perhaps TRBD1 (7 bases). Germline V CDR1 and CDR2: LGHDT, YNNKEL (reference sequence). The CDR3 loop spans 17 amino acids. Deletions cut 4 bases from V and 5 bases from J, with 22 bases between. CDR3 nucleotide sequence: TGTGCCAGCAGCCTTCCAGGGGGGCTCGACCCCGGAGATACGCAGTATTTT. Residues: CASSLPGGLDPGDTQYF.

As regards this clone: This specimen includes other DNA sequences encoding the same CDR3. The genes are TRBV6-5 and TRBJ1-1; D may be TRBD1 (5 bases). This CDR3 has 13 amino acids. The germline gives CDR1 MNHEY, CDR2 SVGAGI. With 6 bases removed from V and 5 bases from J, the gap between germline ends came to 13 bases. The CDR3 nucleotides read TGTGCCAGCAGCAGGGACCGGGAGACTGAAGCTTTCTTT. Protein sequence: CASSRDRETEAFF.

This chain uses TRBV30 with TRBJ1-5; D is perhaps TRBD1 (6 bases). Trimming cost V 2 bases and J 2 bases, with 10 bases left between them. The germline gives CDR1 GTSNPN, CDR2 SVGIG (reference sequence). This CDR3 is 14 amino acids long. This chain's CDR3 is CAWSRGLGNQPQHF. CDR3 in DNA: TGTGCCTGGAGTAGGGGGTTGGGCAATCAGCCCCAGCATTTT.

The genes are TRBV13 and TRBJ2-1; 10 bases match TRBD2. V shed 3 bases and J 0 bases; nucleotides not matched to a gene: 8. This CDR3 has 18 residues. Germline lookup yields CDR1 PRHDT and CDR2 FYEKMQ (reference sequence). As DNA, the CDR3 is TGTGCCAGCAGCTTTCCCAGCGGGAGGGCCCGCTCCTACAATGAGCAGTTCTTC. Translating it yields CASSFPSGRARSYNEQFF.

The rearrangement uses TRBV11-2 and TRBJ2-2, with 11 bases that match TRBD1. This CDR3 is 15 amino acids long. Germline CDR1 SGHAT, CDR2 FQNNGV. Trimming took 5 bases from V and 8 from J; bases not matched to a gene: 7. CDR3 loop: CASSPRTGGWGELFF. CDR3 nucleotides: TGTGCCAGCAGCCCGCGGACAGGGGGCTGGGGGGAGCTGTTTTTT.

The chain has TRBV9 and TRBJ2-6, with 7 nucleotides matching TRBD1. V was clipped by 4 bases and J by 4 bases; unmatched bases: 8. The CDR3 totals 16 residues. CDR1 and CDR2 from the germline V gene are SGDLS and YYNGEE. CDR3 region: CASSPHEGAGANVLTF. The CDR3 DNA is TGTGCCAGCAGCCCACATGAGGGGGCAGGGGCCAACGTCCTGACTTTC.

The chain employs TRBV5-1 and TRBJ1-1, with TRBD1 matching over 7 bases. Looked up from germline, CDR1 is SGHRS and CDR2 is YFSETQ. This CDR3 has 15 amino acids. With V trimmed by 4 bases and J by 4 bases, 10 bases remained unmatched. The CDR3 region has the DNA TGCGCCAGCAGCGGACCCGACAGGGCGGTCACTGAAGCTTTCTTT. Its protein is CASSGPDRAVTEAFF.